The clone carrying this TCR beta chain was recorded at least ten times. Its antigen is currently unknown. The unsorted libraries were produced from 2 million PBMCs held at -80 C. The CDR3 totals 15 residues. CDR1 and CDR2 (germline): SGHDT, YYEEEE. The V gene lost 0 bases and the J gene lost 2 bases, with 11 bases spanning the gap. The data derive from a study of neurological immune-mediated disorders. In the study overall: Among the roughly 35 patients with multiple sclerosis, about 31 were relapsing-remitting, while 3 were secondary progressive. Findings and limits, study-wide: HTLV-1-associated myelopathy showed the most TCR clonal expansion; multiple sclerosis the least, below healthy controls.

The team produced cDNA through 5'RACE using 10-nucleotide random UMIs. TCRdb analysed the 5' RACE reads with MiXCR anew, one entry per CDR3 protein. Altogether fewer than 80,000 distinct CDR3 sequences are present, around 5% being singletons, with the ten largest covering approximately 3.5%. The source is a woman aged 45-60 years with multiple sclerosis. The specimen sequenced was PBMCs. The gene calls are TRBV5-6 and TRBJ1-2; D possibly corresponds to TRBD1 (5 bases). CDR3 nucleotides: TGTGCCAGCAGCTTGGAGTGGGGCCTGAACTATGGCTACACCTTC. This codes for CASSLEWGLNYGYTF.